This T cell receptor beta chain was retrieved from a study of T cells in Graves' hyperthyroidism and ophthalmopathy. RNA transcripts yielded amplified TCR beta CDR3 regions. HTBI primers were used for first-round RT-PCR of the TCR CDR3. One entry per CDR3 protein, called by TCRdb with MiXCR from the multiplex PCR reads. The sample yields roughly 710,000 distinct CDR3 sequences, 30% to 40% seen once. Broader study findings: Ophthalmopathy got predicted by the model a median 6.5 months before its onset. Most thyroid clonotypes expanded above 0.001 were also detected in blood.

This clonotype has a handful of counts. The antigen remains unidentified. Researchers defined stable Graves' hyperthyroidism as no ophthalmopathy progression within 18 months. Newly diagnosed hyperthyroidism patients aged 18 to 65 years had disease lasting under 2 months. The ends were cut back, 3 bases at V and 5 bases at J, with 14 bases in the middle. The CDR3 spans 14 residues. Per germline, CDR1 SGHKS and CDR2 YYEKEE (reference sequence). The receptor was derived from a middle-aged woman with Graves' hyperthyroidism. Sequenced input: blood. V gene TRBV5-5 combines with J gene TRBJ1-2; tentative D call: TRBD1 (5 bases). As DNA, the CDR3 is TGTGCCAGCAGCTCCCGGGACCGCCCTTATGGCTACACCTTC. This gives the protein CASSSRDRPYGYTF.